Sequencing of this TCR beta chain was carried out in a study of blood T cell repertoires in COVID-19. Study-wide context: Acute and convalescent COVID-19 specimens originated in the United States, Italy and Spain. The analysed material was cDNA or gDNA that came from T cells, B-cell-depleted T cells, or PBMCs.

This clone was counted a single time. Methods used by the authors: Estimated nucleated cell counts came from reference gene primer amplification. Produced via immunoSEQ multiplex PCR; TCRdb's table is partial and in-frame only. For V, J and clone size, that table is used; D and trimming come from the DNA. The repertoire holds over 150,000 clones, with 90% as singletons. Deletions cut 7 bases from V and 8 bases from J, with 24 bases between. The CDR3 is 16 residues long. Germline loops: CDR1 MGHDK, CDR2 SYGVNS. This TCR derives from a man aged 45-65 years with acute or convalescent COVID-19. The sequencing input was peripheral blood. V and J are TRBV25-1 and TRBJ2-1; D perhaps matches TRBD2 (6 bases). The CDR3: CASNPEAGPLRDEQFF. CDR3 in DNA: TGTGCCAGCAACCCTGAGGCGGGGCCCCTTAGGGATGAGCAGTTCTTC.